Below, 22 T cell receptor beta chains from the same sample are listed, as sequenced in a study of identical twins' blood T cells. In TCRdb, the 5' RACE reads were re-called with MiXCR into one record per CDR3 protein. The sample yields hundreds of thousands of distinct CDR3 sequences, more than 25% seen once. The sequenced material came from PBMCs. Source of these receptors: a woman between 18 and 55 years old in good health.

Concerning this clonotype itself: This may stem from a read error, because a much larger clone lies one nucleotide away. V and J are TRBV3-1 and TRBJ1-3; tentative D call: TRBD1 (5 bases). This CDR3 is 13 amino acids long. The germline gives CDR1 LGHDT, CDR2 YNNKEL (reference sequence). The CDR3 loop is CASSWGPGSTIYF. CDR3 nucleotide sequence: TGTGCCAGCAGCTGGGGACCAGGAAGCACCATATATTTT.

V is TRBV6-2 or TRBV6-3 and J is TRBJ2-1; D possibly corresponds to TRBD2 (5 bases). V was cut by 2 bases and J by 6 bases, with 14 bases left in between. This CDR3 comprises 15 residues. The germline gives CDR1 MNHEY, CDR2 SVGEGT. The CDR3 DNA is TGTGCCAGCAGTTACGGGAGCGTCTTAGGCAATGAGCAGTTCTTC. Its translation: CASSYGSVLGNEQFF.

V and J are TRBV3-1 and TRBJ2-2; a weak D match, TRBD2 (5 bases). There are 15 residues in the CDR3. The germline CDR1 and CDR2 sequences are LGHDT and YNNKEL (reference sequence). Trimming left V 7 bases short and J 6 bases short, with 18 bases between. The CDR3 is CASNRGVRVAGELFF. The CDR3 nucleotides are TGTGCCAGCAACCGGGGAGTAAGGGTGGCCGGGGAGCTGTTTTTT.

This clonotype was counted only a few times. The V and J genes are TRBV6-5 and TRBJ1-3; D is uncertain. Germline V gene sequence: CDR1 MNHEY, CDR2 SVGAGI. This CDR3 comprises 16 residues. V shed 0 bases and J shed 1 base, with 10 bases lying between them. CDR3 region: CASSYSRPSSGNTIYF. The CDR3, as DNA: TGTGCCAGCAGTTACTCGAGGCCCTCGTCTGGAAACACCATATATTTT.

This chain joins TRBV5-1 and TRBJ1-1; D gene uncertain. Germline CDR1 is SGHRS and CDR2 is YFSETQ. The CDR3 runs to 13 residues. The germline V and J ends were trimmed by 4 bases and 2 bases, with 9 bases remaining between them. CDR3 protein: CASSGNANTEAFF. The CDR3 DNA reads TGCGCCAGCAGCGGGAATGCCAACACTGAAGCTTTCTTT.

This chain uses TRBV5-1 with TRBJ1-2; D uncertain. The CDR3 loop spans 14 amino acids. Germline CDR1 is SGHRS and CDR2 is YFSETQ. Trimming removed 0 bases from V and 1 base from J, with 7 bases in between. The chain's CDR3 is CASSLARLNYGYTF. As DNA, the CDR3 is TGCGCCAGCAGCTTGGCCAGACTTAACTATGGCTACACCTTC. The full variable domain, completed using reference TRBV5-1 and TRBJ1-2, is KAGVTQTPRYLIKTRGQQVTLSCSPISGHRSVSWYQQTPGQGLQFLFEYFSETQRNKGNFPGRFSGRQFSNSRSEMNVSTLELGDSALYLCASSLARLNYGYTFGSGTRLTVV.

Worth noting for this clonotype: One end of the junction fails to match germline, which may point to a read error. The chain employs TRBV6-5 and TRBJ1-1; D is possibly TRBD1 (6 bases). Germline CDR1 reads MNHEY; CDR2 reads SVGAGI. This CDR3 has 13 amino acids. The CDR3 coding sequence is TGTGTCAGCAGTCACCCCGAAAAGGGGGGAGCTTTCTTT. Encoded protein: CVSSHPEKGGAFF.

This clonotype was found once. This chain joins TRBV10-3 and TRBJ1-4, with D possibly matching TRBD1 (6 bases). CDR1 is ENHRY, CDR2 SYGVKD, per germline. CDR3 length equals 15 residues. Trimming pared 6 bases from V and 8 bases from J, leaving 19 bases between. In DNA form, the CDR3 reads TGTGCCATCAGCCCTACAGGGTTAAAGGAGGAAAAACTGTTTTTT. This encodes CAISPTGLKEEKLFF.

Ten or more counts support this clonotype. The rearrangement links TRBV6-1 to TRBJ1-5, with a tentative D call TRBD1 (6 bases). There are 16 residues in the CDR3. Trimming stripped 4 bases from V and 4 bases from J, with 17 bases between. Germline lookup yields CDR1 MNHNS and CDR2 SASEGT. CDR3 sequence (DNA): TGTGCCAGCAGTGCAAGCATACAGGGTAGGAATCAGCCCCAGCATTTT. Translating gives CASSASIQGRNQPQHF.

Of note for this clonotype: A clone one base away is much larger, so this may be a read error. The chain recombines TRBV7-2 with TRBJ1-5; no definite D call. The CDR3 has 12 residues. Germline V gene data show CDR1 as SGHTA and CDR2 as FQGNSA. DNA of the CDR3: TGTGCCAGCAGCTCTACAAATCAGCCCGAGCATTTT. Amino acids: CASSSTNQPEHF.

On this clonotype itself: A much larger clone sits a single nucleotide away, making a read error possible. V usage is TRBV20-1 and J usage is TRBJ2-1, with TRBD1 matching over 8 bases. The CDR3 loop spans 15 amino acids. Per germline, CDR1 DFQATT and CDR2 SNEGSKA (reference sequence). V dropped 5 bases and J dropped 3; count of bases not matched to a gene: 9. CDR3 DNA sequence: TGCAGTGCTTTAATCTCGGGACAGGACTACAATGAGCAGTTCTTC. Encoded protein: CSALISGQDYNEQFF.

The V gene is TRBV10-3, the J gene TRBJ1-2; D gene ambiguous. CDR1 is ENHRY and CDR2 is SYGVKD in the germline V gene. There are 12 residues in the CDR3. V was cut by 4 bases and J by 6 bases, with 9 bases left in between. The CDR3 reads CAISGQANGYTF. The CDR3 DNA is TGTGCCATCAGTGGGCAGGCGAATGGCTACACCTTC.

This clonotype was seen at least ten times. The V gene is TRBV6-2 or TRBV6-3, the J gene TRBJ2-4, with D uncertain. Germline V gives CDR1 MNHEY, CDR2 SVGEGT. CDR3 length: 11 amino acids. Trimming cost V 8 bases and J 5 bases, with 7 bases left between them. The CDR3: CASYQENIQYF. The CDR3 DNA reads as TGTGCCAGCTATCAAGAAAACATTCAGTACTTC.

V and J are TRBV20-1 and TRBJ1-1; TRBD1 matches at 11 bases. The J segment lost 0 bases and the V segment lost 6 bases, leaving 3 bases of the junction unmatched. Germline loops: CDR1 DFQATT, CDR2 SNEGSKA (reference sequence). This CDR3 region has 14 residues. For the CDR3, the DNA is TGCAGTGCCCGGGACAGGGGGATGAACACTGAAGCTTTCTTT. It yields the protein CSARDRGMNTEAFF.

The chain is built from TRBV4-1 and TRBJ1-6; D gene uncertain. V shed 0 bases and J shed 8 bases, with 8 bases lying between them. Germline V CDR1 and CDR2: MGHRA, YSYEKL. This CDR3 has 14 residues. The CDR3 DNA sequence: TGCGCCAGCAGCCAAGATCAAGGATATTCACCCCTCCACTTT. Its translation is CASSQDQGYSPLHF.

This clonotype was seen more than once but under ten times. V and J are TRBV20-1 and TRBJ2-1; 7 nucleotides line up with TRBD2. Trimming took 6 bases from V and 6 from J; bases not matched to a gene: 8. In germline, CDR1 is DFQATT, CDR2 SNEGSKA (reference sequence). The CDR3 has 13 amino acids. In nucleotides, the CDR3 is TGCAGTGCGCAGGGACTACTCTTCAATGAGCAGTTCTTC. Translated, it gives CSAQGLLFNEQFF.

A few counts support this clonotype. The chain combines TRBV6-5 with TRBJ1-1, with a tentative D call TRBD1 (6 bases). The CDR3 is 12 residues long. V dropped 8 bases and J dropped 11 bases, with 18 bases sitting between them. Per germline, CDR1 MNHEY and CDR2 SVGAGI. As DNA, the CDR3 is TGTGCCAGCGGGGGGAGGGGGTTGTGGGCTTTCTTT. It codes for CASGGRGLWAFF.

V usage is TRBV4-1 and J usage is TRBJ1-2, with a weak D call TRBD1 (5 bases). This CDR3 has 15 residues. With 8 bases removed from V and 7 bases from J, the gap between germline ends came to 23 bases. The germline CDR1 and CDR2 sequences are MGHRA and YSYEKL. The CDR3 region has the DNA TGCGCCAGCCGGGGGGGATTTGAGTATGCTAGTGGCTACACCTTC. The encoded protein is CASRGGFEYASGYTF.

The chain uses TRBV6-6 and TRBJ1-5; tentative D call: TRBD1 (5 bases). V gave up 5 bases and J gave up 8 bases, with 19 bases separating them. CDR1 and CDR2 from the germline V gene are MNHNY and SVGAGI (reference sequence). CDR3 size: 15 residues. The CDR3 sequence is CASSPGRSSEEPQHF. DNA for the CDR3: TGTGCCAGCAGTCCGGGGCGTTCGAGCGAGGAGCCCCAGCATTTT.

The sample holds a few counts of this clonotype. The V gene is TRBV5-6, the J gene TRBJ1-1; D possibly corresponds to TRBD1 (5 bases). Germline-derived CDR1 and CDR2 are SGHDT and YYEEEE. The CDR3 is made up of 14 amino acids. The V end lost 6 bases, the J end lost 0 bases, and 12 bases lay between the germline ends. CDR3 in DNA: TGTGCCAGCACCATGGGGCCGCTGAACACTGAAGCTTTCTTT. It specifies CASTMGPLNTEAFF.

The V gene is TRBV9, the J gene TRBJ1-4; 10 positions match TRBD1. Trimming took 4 bases from V and 6 from J; bases not matched to a gene: 9. Per the germline V gene, CDR1 is SGDLS and CDR2 is YYNGEE. The CDR3 runs 16 residues. The CDR3 DNA follows: TGTGCCAGCAGCCCTGCCGGGACAGGGGAGGATGAAAAACTGTTTTTT. It specifies CASSPAGTGEDEKLFF.

This clonotype showed up many times. The chain has TRBV21-1 and TRBJ1-5; the listed D gene, TRBD1, was not tested against the DNA. TRBV21-1 represents a pseudogene. This CDR3 has 15 amino acids. CDR3 DNA sequence: TGTGCCAGCAGCCGAGGACAGGAAAGCGTTCAGCCCCAGCATTTT. This sequence encodes CASSRGQESVQPQHF.